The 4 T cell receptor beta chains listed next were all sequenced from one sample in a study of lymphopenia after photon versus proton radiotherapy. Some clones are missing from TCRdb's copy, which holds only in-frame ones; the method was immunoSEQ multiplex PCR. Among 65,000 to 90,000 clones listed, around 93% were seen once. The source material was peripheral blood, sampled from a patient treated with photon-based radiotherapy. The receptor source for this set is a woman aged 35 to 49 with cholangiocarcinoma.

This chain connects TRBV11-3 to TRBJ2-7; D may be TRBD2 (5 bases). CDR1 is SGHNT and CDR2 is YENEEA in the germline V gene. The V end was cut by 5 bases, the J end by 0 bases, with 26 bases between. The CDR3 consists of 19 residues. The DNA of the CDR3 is TGTGCCAGCAGCCCTCGCCCTATCGGGAAGGAGGAAATCTCCTACGAGCAGTACTTC. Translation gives CASSPRPIGKEEISYEQYF.

The CDR3 nucleotides read TGTGCCAGCATTCGGGGTAGACCCCTCGGTAGGGACATTCAGTACTTC. Residues: CASIRGRPLGRDIQYF. This sequence joins TRBV2 and TRBJ2-4; maybe TRBD2 (5 bases). The CDR3 runs to 16 residues. Germline V gene lookup returns CDR1 SNHLY and CDR2 FYNNEI. The ends were cut back, 7 bases at V and 8 bases at J, with 24 bases in the middle.

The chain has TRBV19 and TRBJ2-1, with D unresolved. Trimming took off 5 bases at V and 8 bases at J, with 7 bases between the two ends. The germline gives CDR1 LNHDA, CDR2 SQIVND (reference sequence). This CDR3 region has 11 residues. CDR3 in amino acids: CASSRAYEQFF. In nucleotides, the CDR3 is TGTGCCAGTAGTCGCGCATATGAGCAGTTCTTC.

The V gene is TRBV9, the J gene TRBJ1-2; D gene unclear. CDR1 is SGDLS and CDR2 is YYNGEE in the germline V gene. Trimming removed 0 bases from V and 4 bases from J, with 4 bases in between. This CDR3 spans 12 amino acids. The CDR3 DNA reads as TGTGCCAGCAGCGTAGGAGGCTATGGCTACACCTTC. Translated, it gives CASSVGGYGYTF.